This T cell receptor beta chain was documented in a study of T cell repertoires in cytomegalovirus infection (dated by TCRdb to between 2018 and 2021). Broadly, across the study: Donor HLA type was relevant to the analysis, because carriage of CMV infection together with the matching HLA type was indicated by public TCR beta signatures.

The run used an Illumina HiSeq 1500. In TCRdb, the public reads were trimmed at Q25 with fastp and aligned with MiXCR, with productive beta chains retained. Each record represents a unique CDR3 protein, reported with the most common genes and DNA among its rows. In all, the sample holds some 180,000 distinct CDR3 sequences, and 17% of those were seen once. The ten most abundant clones make up roughly 24% of the sample. The CDR3 contains 15 residues, cysteine and phenylalanine counted. Only the CDR3 DNA stays, 45 bases, in frame from base 1. The germline V gene gives CDR1 as SGHVS and CDR2 as FNYEAQ. V is clipped by 1 base and J by 5 bases, and the sequence between their germline boundaries is 15 bases long. Overall study results and their limits: The ex vivo response was dominated by HLA-C-restricted CMV-specific TCR beta clonotypes, which also provided the single most frequent clonotype in two of eight donors. In both this cohort and an independent cohort of 352 donors, the cumulative frequency of public TCR beta family members distinguished carriers of CMV infection plus the relevant HLA type.

In this sample, this clonotype turned up a few times. The specificity of this receptor is unknown. No base quality information exists; no much larger clone differs at one position. This chain is built from TRBV7-6 and TRBJ2-7; the best D guess is TRBD1, with 5 bases matching. Material for sequencing was CD8+ T cells from PBMCs. The clonotype was recovered from a human donor in good health (CMV status not recorded). Some clones in this sample may be carry-over from other donors' samples. The encoded CDR3 is CASSLGAGPYDEQYF. The DNA reads TGTGCCAGCAGCTTAGGGGCAGGGCCCTACGACGAGCAGTACTTC.